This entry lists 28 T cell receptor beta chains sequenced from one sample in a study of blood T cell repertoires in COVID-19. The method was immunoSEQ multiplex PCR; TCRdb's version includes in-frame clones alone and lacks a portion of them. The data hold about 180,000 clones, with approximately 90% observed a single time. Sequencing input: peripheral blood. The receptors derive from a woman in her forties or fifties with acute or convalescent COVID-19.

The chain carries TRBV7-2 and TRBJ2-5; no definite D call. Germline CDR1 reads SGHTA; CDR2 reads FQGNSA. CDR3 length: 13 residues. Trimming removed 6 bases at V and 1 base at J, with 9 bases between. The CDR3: CASSRGTQETQYF. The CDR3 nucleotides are TGTGCCAGCAGTCGCGGCACCCAAGAGACCCAGTACTTC.

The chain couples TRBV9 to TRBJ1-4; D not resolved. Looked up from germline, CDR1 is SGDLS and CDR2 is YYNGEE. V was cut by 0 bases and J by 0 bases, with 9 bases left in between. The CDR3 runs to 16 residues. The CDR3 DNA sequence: TGTGCCAGCAGCGTAGGGGCCTTCGCAACTAATGAAAAACTGTTTTTT. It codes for CASSVGAFATNEKLFF.

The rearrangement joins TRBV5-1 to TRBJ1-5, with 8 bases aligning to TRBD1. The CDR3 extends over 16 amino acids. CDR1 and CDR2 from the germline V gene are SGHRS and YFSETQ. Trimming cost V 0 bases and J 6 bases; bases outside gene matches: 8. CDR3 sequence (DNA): TGCGCCAGCAGCTTGGAACCGACAGGGGTGGGTCAGCCCCAGCATTTT. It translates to CASSLEPTGVGQPQHF.

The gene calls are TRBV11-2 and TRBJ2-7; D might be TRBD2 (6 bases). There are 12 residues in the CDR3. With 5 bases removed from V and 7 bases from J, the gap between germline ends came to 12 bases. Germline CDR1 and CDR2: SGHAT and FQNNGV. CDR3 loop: CASSRTTLEQYF. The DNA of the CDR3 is TGTGCCAGCAGCCGGACTACCTTGGAGCAGTACTTC.

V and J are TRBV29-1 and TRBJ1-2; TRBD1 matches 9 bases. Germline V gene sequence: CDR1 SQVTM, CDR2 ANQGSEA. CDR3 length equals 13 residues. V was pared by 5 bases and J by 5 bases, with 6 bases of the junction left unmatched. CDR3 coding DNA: TGCAGCGTTCGGACAGGGGTGGGGTATGGCTACACCTTC. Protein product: CSVRTGVGYGYTF. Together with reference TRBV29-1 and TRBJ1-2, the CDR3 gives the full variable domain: SAVISQKPSRDICQRGTSLTIQCQVDSQVTMMFWYRQQPGQSLTLIATANQGSEATYESGFVIDKFPISRPNLTFSTLTVSNMSPEDSSIYLCSVRTGVGYGYTFGSGTRLTVV.

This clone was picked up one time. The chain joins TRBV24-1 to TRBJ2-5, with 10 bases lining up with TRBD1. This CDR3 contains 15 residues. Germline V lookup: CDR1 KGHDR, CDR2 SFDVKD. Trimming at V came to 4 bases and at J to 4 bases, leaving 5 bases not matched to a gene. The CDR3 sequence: CATSDYGQGGETQYF. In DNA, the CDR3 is TGTGCCACCAGTGACTACGGACAGGGGGGAGAGACCCAGTACTTC.

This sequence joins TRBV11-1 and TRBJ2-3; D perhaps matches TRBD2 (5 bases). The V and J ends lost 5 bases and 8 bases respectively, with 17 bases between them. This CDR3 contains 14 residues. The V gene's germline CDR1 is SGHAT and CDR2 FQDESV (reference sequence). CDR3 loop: CASSPRPPGSTQYF. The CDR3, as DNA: TGTGCCAGCAGCCCCAGGCCCCCGGGGAGTACGCAGTATTTT.

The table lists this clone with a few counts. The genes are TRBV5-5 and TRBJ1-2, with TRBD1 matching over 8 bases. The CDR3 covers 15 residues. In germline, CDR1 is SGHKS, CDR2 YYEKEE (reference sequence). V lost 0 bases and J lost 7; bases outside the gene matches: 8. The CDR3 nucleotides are TGTGCCAGCAGCTTGGAGGACAGGGCTTATGGTGGCTACACCTTC. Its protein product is CASSLEDRAYGGYTF.

The CDR3 DNA is TGTGCCAGCAAAACGGGAGGCACAGATACGCAGTATTTT. It yields the protein CASKTGGTDTQYF. The V and J genes are TRBV6-5 and TRBJ2-3; D may be TRBD2 (6 bases). Between the trimmed V and J ends, which lost 7 bases and 1 base, there was a span of 9 bases. Germline V gene sequence: CDR1 MNHEY, CDR2 SVGAGI. The CDR3 has 13 residues.

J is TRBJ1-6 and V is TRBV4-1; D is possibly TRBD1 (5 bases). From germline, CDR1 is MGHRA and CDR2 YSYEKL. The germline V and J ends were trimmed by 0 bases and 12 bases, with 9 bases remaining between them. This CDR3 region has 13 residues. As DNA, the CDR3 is TGCGCCAGCAGCCAAGAGCGGGGCCTACCCCTCCACTTT. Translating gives CASSQERGLPLHF.

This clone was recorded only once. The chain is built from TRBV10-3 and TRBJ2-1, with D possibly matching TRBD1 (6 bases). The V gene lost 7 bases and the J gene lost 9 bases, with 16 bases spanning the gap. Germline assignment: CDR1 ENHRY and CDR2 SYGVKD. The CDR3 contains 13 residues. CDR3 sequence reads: CAINRDGVSEQFF. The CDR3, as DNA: TGTGCCATCAACAGGGACGGGGTCAGTGAGCAGTTCTTC.

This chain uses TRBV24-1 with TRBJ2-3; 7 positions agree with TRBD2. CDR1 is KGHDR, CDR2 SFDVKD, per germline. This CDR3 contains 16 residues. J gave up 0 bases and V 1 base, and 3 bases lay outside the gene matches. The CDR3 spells CATSDFASGSTDTQYF. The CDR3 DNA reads TGTGCCACCAGTGATTTCGCTAGCGGAAGCACAGATACGCAGTATTTT.

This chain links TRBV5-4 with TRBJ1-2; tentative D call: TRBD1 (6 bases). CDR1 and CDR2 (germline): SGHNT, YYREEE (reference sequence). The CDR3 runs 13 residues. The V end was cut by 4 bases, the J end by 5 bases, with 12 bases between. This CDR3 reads CASSQDREYGYTF. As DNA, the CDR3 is TGTGCCAGCAGCCAGGACAGAGAGTATGGCTACACCTTC.

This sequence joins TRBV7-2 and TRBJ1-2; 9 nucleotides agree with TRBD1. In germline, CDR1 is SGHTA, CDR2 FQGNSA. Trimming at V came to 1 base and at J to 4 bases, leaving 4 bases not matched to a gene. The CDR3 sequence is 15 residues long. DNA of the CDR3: TGTGCCAGCAGCTTAGGACAGGGGGGAAGCTATGGCTACACCTTC. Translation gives CASSLGQGGSYGYTF.

DNA for the CDR3: TGTGCCAGCCGGGACAGGAACACTGAAGCTTTCTTT. Translated, it gives CASRDRNTEAFF. The J gene is TRBJ1-1, the V gene TRBV6-5, with 7 bases that match TRBD1. CDR3 length: 12 amino acids. Trimming at V came to 8 bases and at J to 1 base, leaving 1 base not matched to a gene. The germline V gene encodes CDR1 MNHEY and CDR2 SVGAGI.

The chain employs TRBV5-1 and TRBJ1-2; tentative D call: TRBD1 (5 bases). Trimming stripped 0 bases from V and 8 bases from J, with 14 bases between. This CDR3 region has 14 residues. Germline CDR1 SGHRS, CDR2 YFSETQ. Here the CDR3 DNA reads TGCGCCAGCAGCTTGGGGTTGGAGGGACCAGGCTACACCTTC. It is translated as CASSLGLEGPGYTF.

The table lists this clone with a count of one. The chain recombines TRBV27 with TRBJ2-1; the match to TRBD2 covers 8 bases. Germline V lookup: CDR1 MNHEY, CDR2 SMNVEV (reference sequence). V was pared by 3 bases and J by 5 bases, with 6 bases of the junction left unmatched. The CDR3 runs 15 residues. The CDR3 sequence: CASSLPGTSNNEQFF. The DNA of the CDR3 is TGTGCCAGCAGTTTGCCCGGGACTAGTAACAATGAGCAGTTCTTC.

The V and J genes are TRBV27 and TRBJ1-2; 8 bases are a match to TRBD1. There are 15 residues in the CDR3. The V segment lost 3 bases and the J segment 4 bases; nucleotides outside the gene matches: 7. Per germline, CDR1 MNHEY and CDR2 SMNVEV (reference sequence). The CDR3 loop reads CASSLTGVPLYGYTF. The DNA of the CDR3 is TGTGCCAGCAGTTTGACAGGGGTCCCTCTCTATGGCTACACCTTC.

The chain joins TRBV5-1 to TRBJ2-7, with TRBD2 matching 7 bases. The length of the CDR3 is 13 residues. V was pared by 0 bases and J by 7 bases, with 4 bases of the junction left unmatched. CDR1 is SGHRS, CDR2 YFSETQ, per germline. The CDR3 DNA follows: TGCGCCAGCAGCTTGGTCCTAGCGGCAGAGCAGTACTTC. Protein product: CASSLVLAAEQYF.

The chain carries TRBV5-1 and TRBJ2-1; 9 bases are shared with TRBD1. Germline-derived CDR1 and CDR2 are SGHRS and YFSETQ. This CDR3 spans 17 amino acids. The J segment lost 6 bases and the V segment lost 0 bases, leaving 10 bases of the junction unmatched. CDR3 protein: CASSLVSGTGPLNEQFF. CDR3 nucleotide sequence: TGCGCCAGCAGCTTGGTCTCCGGGACAGGGCCCCTCAATGAGCAGTTCTTC.

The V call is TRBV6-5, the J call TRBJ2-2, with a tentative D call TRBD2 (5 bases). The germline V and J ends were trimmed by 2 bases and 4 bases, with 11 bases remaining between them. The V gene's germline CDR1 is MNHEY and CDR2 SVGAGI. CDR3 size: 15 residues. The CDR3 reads CASSYELAGTGELFF. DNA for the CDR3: TGTGCCAGCAGTTACGAGCTAGCAGGCACCGGGGAGCTGTTTTTT.

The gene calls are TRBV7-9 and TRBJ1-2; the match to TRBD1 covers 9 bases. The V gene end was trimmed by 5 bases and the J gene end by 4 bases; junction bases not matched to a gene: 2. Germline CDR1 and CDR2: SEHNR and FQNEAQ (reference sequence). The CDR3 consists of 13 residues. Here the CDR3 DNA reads TGTGCCAGCAGCATGGGACAGGGCTATGGCTACACCTTC. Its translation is CASSMGQGYGYTF.

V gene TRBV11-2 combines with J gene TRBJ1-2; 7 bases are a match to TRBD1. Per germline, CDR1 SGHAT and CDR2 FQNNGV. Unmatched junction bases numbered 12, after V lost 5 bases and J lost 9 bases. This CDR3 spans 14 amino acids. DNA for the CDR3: TGTGCCAGCAGCGCGCTCAGACAGGGTTTGAGCTACACCTTC. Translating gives CASSALRQGLSYTF. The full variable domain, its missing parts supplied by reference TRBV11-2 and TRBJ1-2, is EAGVAQSPRYKIIEKRQSVAFWCNPISGHATLYWYQQILGQGPKLLIQFQNNGVVDDSQLPKDRFSAERLKGVDSTLKIQPAKLEDSAVYLCASSALRQGLSYTFGSGTRLTVV.

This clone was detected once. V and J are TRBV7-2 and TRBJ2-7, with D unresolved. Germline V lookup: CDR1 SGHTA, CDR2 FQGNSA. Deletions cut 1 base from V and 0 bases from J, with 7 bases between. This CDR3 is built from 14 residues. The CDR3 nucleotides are TGTGCCAGCAGCTTAGGCCTTAGCTCCTACGAGCAGTACTTC. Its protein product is CASSLGLSSYEQYF.

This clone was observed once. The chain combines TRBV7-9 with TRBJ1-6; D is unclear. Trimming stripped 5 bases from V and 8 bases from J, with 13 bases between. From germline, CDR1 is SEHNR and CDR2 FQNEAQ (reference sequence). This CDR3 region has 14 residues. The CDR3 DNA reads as TGTGCCAGCAGCCCAACCGAGGTGTATTCACCCCTCCACTTT. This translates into CASSPTEVYSPLHF. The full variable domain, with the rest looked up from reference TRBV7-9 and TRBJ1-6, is DTGVSQNPRHKITKRGQNVTFRCDPISEHNRLYWYRQTLGQGPEFLTYFQNEAQLEKSRLLSDRFSAERPKGSFSTLEIQRTEQGDSAMYLCASSPTEVYSPLHFGNGTRLTVT.

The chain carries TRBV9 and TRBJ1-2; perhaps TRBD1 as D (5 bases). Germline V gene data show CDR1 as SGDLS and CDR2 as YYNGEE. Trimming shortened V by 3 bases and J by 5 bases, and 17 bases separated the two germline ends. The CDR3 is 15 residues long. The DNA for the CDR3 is TGTGCCAGCAGCGAGGGACGGACTATGACGTATGGCTACACCTTC. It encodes CASSEGRTMTYGYTF.

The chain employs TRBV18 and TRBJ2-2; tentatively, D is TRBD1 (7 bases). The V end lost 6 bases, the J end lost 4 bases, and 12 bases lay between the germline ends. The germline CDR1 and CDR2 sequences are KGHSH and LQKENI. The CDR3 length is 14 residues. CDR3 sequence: CASSTRGATGELFF. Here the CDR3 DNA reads TGTGCCAGCTCCACCAGGGGGGCCACCGGGGAGCTGTTTTTT.

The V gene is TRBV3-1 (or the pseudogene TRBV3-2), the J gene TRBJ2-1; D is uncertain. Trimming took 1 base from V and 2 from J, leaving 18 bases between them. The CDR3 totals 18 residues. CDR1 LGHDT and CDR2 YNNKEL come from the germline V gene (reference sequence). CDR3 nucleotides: TGTGCCAGCAGCCAAGCTGAGGAAATAGAAATAACCTACAATGAGCAGTTCTTC. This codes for CASSQAEEIEITYNEQFF.